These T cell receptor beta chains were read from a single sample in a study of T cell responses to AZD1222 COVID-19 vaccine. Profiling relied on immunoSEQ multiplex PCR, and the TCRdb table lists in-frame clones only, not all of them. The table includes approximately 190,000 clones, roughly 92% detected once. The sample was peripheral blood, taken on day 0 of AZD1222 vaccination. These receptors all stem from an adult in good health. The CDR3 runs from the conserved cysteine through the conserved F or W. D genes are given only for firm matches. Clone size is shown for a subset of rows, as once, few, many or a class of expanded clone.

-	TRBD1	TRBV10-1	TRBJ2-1	CASSELQGARYEQFF	TGCGCCAGCAGTGAGCTACAGGGGGCGCGGTATGAGCAGTTCTTC
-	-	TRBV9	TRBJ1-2	CASSGENLYGYTF	TGTGCCAGCAGCGGGGAAAACCTTTATGGCTACACCTTC
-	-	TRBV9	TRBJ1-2	CASSVEDPNYGYTF	TGTGCCAGCAGCGTAGAGGACCCTAACTATGGCTACACCTTC
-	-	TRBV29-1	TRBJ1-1	CSASGGERTEAFF	TGCAGCGCGAGTGGGGGCGAAAGGACTGAAGCTTTCTTT
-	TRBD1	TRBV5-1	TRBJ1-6	CASSLMGTDNSPLHF	TGCGCCAGCAGCTTGATGGGGACAGACAATTCACCCCTCCACTTT
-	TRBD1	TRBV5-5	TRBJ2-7	CASSWGQGYEQYF	TGTGCCAGCAGCTGGGGACAGGGCTACGAGCAGTACTTC
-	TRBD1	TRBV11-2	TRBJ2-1	CASTTGGSYNEQFF	TGTGCCAGCACCACAGGGGGGTCCTACAATGAGCAGTTCTTC
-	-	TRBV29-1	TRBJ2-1	CSVVGVLNNEQFF	TGCAGCGTTGTTGGGGTCCTTAACAATGAGCAGTTCTTC
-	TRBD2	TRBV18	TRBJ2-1	CASSPPGLAGPRRNNEQFF	TGTGCCAGCTCACCACCGGGACTAGCGGGGCCGCGGAGGAACAATGAGCAGTTCTTC
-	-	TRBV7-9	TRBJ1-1	CASSLAGSNTEAFF	TGTGCCAGCAGCTTAGCAGGGTCGAACACTGAAGCTTTCTTT
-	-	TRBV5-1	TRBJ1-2	CASSSAPTGPYGYTF	TGCGCCAGCAGCTCAGCCCCTACAGGGCCCTATGGCTACACCTTC
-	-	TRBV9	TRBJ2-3	CASSVSSRTDTQYF	TGTGCCAGCAGCGTATCTAGCCGCACAGATACGCAGTATTTT
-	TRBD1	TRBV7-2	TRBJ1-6	CASSSNQARGGSPLHF	TGTGCCAGCAGCTCCAATCAGGCCAGGGGGGGATCACCCCTCCACTTT
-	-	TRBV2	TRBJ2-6	CASSSRQSTGANVLTF	TGTGCCAGCAGTTCTAGACAGTCTACTGGGGCCAACGTCCTGACTTTC
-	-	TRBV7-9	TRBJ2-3	CASSLGGFGTQYF	TGTGCCAGCAGCCTAGGGGGTTTCGGTACGCAGTATTTT
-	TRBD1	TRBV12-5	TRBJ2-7	CASGTGQGDYEQYF	TGTGCTAGTGGAACGGGACAGGGGGACTACGAGCAGTACTTC
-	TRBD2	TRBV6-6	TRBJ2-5	CASEEGLAAETQYF	TGTGCCAGCGAAGAGGGACTAGCGGCGGAGACCCAGTACTTC
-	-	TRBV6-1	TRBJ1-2	CASSEPGRTFTF	TGTGCCAGCAGTGAACCGGGACGGACTTTCACCTTC
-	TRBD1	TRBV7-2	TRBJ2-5	CASSLNGQGTQETQYF	TGTGCCAGCAGCTTAAATGGACAGGGGACTCAAGAGACCCAGTACTTC
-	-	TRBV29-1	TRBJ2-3	CSVEENGDF	TGCAGCGTTGAAGAAAACGGGGATTTT
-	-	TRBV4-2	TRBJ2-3	CASSQVKADTQYF	TGTGCCAGCAGCCAAGTAAAGGCAGATACGCAGTATTTT
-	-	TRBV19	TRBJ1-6	CASTLNLGNSPLHF	TGTGCCAGTACTCTCAACCTCGGTAATTCACCCCTCCACTTT
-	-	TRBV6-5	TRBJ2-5	CAGEGGGEETQYF	TGTGCCGGCGAAGGGGGCGGGGAGGAGACCCAGTACTTC
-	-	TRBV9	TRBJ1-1	CASSVRESGTEAFF	TGTGCCAGCAGCGTACGGGAATCGGGCACTGAAGCTTTCTTT
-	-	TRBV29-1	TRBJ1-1	CSVSGDRGPNTEAFF	TGCAGCGTATCTGGGGACCGAGGACCGAACACTGAAGCTTTCTTT
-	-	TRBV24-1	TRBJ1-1	CATSDRTQDAF	TGTGCCACCAGTGATAGGACACAGGACGCCTTT
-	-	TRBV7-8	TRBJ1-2	CASSAGSLNYGYTF	TGTGCCAGCAGCGCCGGGAGCCTGAACTATGGCTACACCTTC
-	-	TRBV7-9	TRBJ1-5	CASSLAWGQPQHF	TGTGCCAGCAGCTTAGCGTGGGGTCAGCCCCAGCATTTT
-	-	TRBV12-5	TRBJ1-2	CASGPGTFRYGYTF	TGTGCTAGTGGCCCCGGGACTTTTCGCTATGGCTACACCTTC
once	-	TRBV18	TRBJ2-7	CASSPSHTYEQYF	TGTGCCAGCTCACCAAGCCATACCTACGAGCAGTACTTC
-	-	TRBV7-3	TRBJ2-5	CASSSAPGETQYF	TGTGCCAGCAGCTCCGCACCGGGGGAGACCCAGTACTTC
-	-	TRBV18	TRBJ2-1	CASSPPPQIGQFF	TGTGCCAGCTCACCCCCACCGCAGATTGGGCAGTTCTTC
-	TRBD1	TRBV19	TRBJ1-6	CASHQGGQGTSPLHF	TGTGCCAGCCATCAAGGGGGACAGGGTACCTCACCCCTCCACTTT
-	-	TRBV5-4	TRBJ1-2	CASAPQGLNYGYTF	TGTGCCAGCGCCCCCCAGGGACTTAACTATGGCTACACCTTC
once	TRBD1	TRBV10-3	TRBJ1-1	CAISQGARFDEAFF	TGTGCCATCAGCCAGGGGGCGCGATTCGATGAAGCTTTCTTT
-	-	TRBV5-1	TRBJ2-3	CASSLSDPGADTQYF	TGCGCCAGCAGCTTGTCGGATCCTGGCGCAGATACGCAGTATTTT
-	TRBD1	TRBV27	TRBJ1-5	CASSPGQGGNQPQHF	TGTGCCAGCAGTCCAGGACAGGGAGGCAATCAGCCCCAGCATTTT
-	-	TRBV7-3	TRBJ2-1	CASSPTGASLLAFF	TGTGCCAGCAGCCCGACGGGCGCTAGCCTACTGGCTTTCTTC
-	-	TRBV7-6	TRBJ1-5	CASSLWAGERQPQHF	TGTGCCAGCAGCTTATGGGCAGGGGAAAGACAGCCCCAGCATTTT
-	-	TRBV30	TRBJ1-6	CAWSAETSGSPLHF	TGTGCCTGGAGTGCGGAGACAAGTGGGTCACCCCTCCACTTT
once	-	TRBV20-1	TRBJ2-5	CSGQGPETQYF	TGCAGTGGTCAGGGTCCAGAGACCCAGTACTTC
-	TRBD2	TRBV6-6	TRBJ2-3	CASSDFGRGRPDTQYF	TGTGCCAGCAGTGACTTCGGGCGGGGGAGGCCAGATACGCAGTATTTT
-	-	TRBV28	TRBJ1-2	CASSLSRGAEYGYTF	TGTGCCAGCAGTTTATCGCGGGGGGCGGAGTATGGCTACACCTTC
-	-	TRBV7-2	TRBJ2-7	CASSAQGFHEQYF	TGTGCCAGCAGCGCTCAGGGGTTCCACGAGCAGTACTTC
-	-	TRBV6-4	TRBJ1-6	CASSLPDNPDSPLHF	TGTGCCAGCAGCCTCCCGGACAACCCCGATTCACCCCTCCACTTT
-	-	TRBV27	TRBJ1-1	CASTRGWNTEAFF	TGTGCCAGCACCCGGGGGTGGAACACTGAAGCTTTCTTT
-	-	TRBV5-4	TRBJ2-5	CASSPAGDRETQYF	TGTGCCAGCAGCCCAGCCGGAGATCGGGAGACCCAGTACTTC
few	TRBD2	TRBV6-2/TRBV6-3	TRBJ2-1	CASSYPGLVTEQFF	TGTGCCAGCAGTTACCCCGGACTAGTTACTGAGCAGTTCTTC